One TCR beta chain is described in this entry. Seattle patient enrollment occurred during active infection, with longitudinal follow-up thereafter. This entry is derived from a study of blood T cell repertoires in COVID-19. Between the trimmed V and J ends, which lost 1 base and 0 bases, there was a span of 10 bases. The CDR3 has 17 residues. Germline-derived CDR1 and CDR2 are LGHNA and YSLEER. Assay: immunoSEQ multiplex PCR; the TCRdb copy retains only in-frame clones and omits some. The sample consists of about 150,000 clones, approximately 91% of them appearing once. Sample: peripheral blood. The gene calls are TRBV4-3 and TRBJ2-6; perhaps TRBD1 as D (5 bases). The TCR originated in a man aged 18 to 29 with COVID-19, enrolled during active disease. The CDR3 nucleotides are TGCGCCAGCAGCCAAGGGCCAGGGAACTCTGGGGCCAACGTCCTGACTTTC. The encoded protein is CASSQGPGNSGANVLTF.